A selection of T cell receptor beta chains follows, all from one sample in a study of cytomegalovirus exposure and HLA in healthy donors. Profiled with immunoSEQ multiplex PCR; TCRdb holds only in-frame clones, not every one. The listing contains 120,000 to 150,000 clones. The sample taken for sequencing was PBMCs. The source is a man between 40 and 49 years old in good health and CMV-seronegative. Each CDR3 is given with its conserved first and last residue. A D gene is named only where the DNA matches it firmly.

J: TRBJ2-7; D: -; V: TRBV7-9; DNA: TGTGCCAGCAGCTTGGAGTTATACGAGCAGTACTTC; CDR3: CASSLELYEQYF
J: TRBJ1-2; D: TRBD1; V: TRBV6-5; DNA: TGTGCCAGCAGTTACGACAGGGGAGGCGGCGGCTACACCTTC; CDR3: CASSYDRGGGGYTF
J: TRBJ2-7; D: -; V: TRBV5-1; DNA: TGCGCCAGCAGCTCCGGGACTCCCGCGGGAGAGCAGTACTTC; CDR3: CASSSGTPAGEQYF
J: TRBJ2-7; D: TRBD2; V: TRBV6-1; DNA: TGTGCCAGCAGCGGCTCTAGCGGGGGGTCCTACGAGCAGTACTTC; CDR3: CASSGSSGGSYEQYF
J: TRBJ1-1; D: TRBD1; V: TRBV14; DNA: TGTGCCAGCAGCCAATTGGCAGGGGGCAGGTTGCGGAACACTGAAGCTTTCTTT; CDR3: CASSQLAGGRLRNTEAFF
J: TRBJ2-4; D: TRBD2; V: TRBV7-3; DNA: TGTGCCGGCAGCGCGCGACCGGGACTAGCGGGGGAATCCAAAAACATTCAGTACTTC; CDR3: CAGSARPGLAGESKNIQYF
J: TRBJ1-1; D: -; V: TRBV18; DNA: TGTGCCAGCTCTCGCGACAGGAACGATGCGGCAGCTTTCTTT; CDR3: CASSRDRNDAAAFF
J: TRBJ1-2; D: -; V: TRBV15; DNA: TGTGCCACCAGCAGGGGATTTGACAGGATAAACTATGGCTACACCTTC; CDR3: CATSRGFDRINYGYTF
J: TRBJ1-4; D: -; V: TRBV4-1; DNA: TGCGCCAGCAGCCAAGGGTTCAAGGGGCCGTTAAATGAAAAACTGTTTTTT; CDR3: CASSQGFKGPLNEKLFF
J: TRBJ2-7; D: TRBD1; V: TRBV11-2; DNA: TGTGCCAGCAGCCCACAAGGCAGGGGGACCCTCTACGAGCAGTACTTC; CDR3: CASSPQGRGTLYEQYF
J: TRBJ2-3; D: TRBD1; V: TRBV7-9; DNA: TGTGCCAGCAGCTTACGAGGACAGGGAGGTGTACGGGACACAGATACGCAGTATTTT; CDR3: CASSLRGQGGVRDTDTQYF
J: TRBJ2-1; D: -; V: TRBV29-1; DNA: TGCAGCGTTCCCGGGACTTCCTACAATGAGCAGTTCTTC; CDR3: CSVPGTSYNEQFF
J: TRBJ2-3; D: -; V: TRBV7-6; DNA: TGTGCCAGCAGCTTTACAGGGAGAGATACGCAGTATTTT; CDR3: CASSFTGRDTQYF
J: TRBJ2-7; D: -; V: TRBV5-1; DNA: TGCGCCAGCAGCTTGCAGGTCCGATCCTACGAGCAGTACTTC; CDR3: CASSLQVRSYEQYF
J: TRBJ1-3; D: TRBD1; V: TRBV10-3; DNA: TGTGCCACCTTGGACAGGGCTTCTGGAAACACCATATATTTT; CDR3: CATLDRASGNTIYF
J: TRBJ1-2; D: -; V: TRBV6-5; DNA: TGTGCCAGCAGTTGGGCCACCAACTATGGCTACACCTTC; CDR3: CASSWATNYGYTF
J: TRBJ2-2; D: -; V: TRBV5-4; DNA: TGTGCCAGCAGCTCCCCGCGGGATGCGACCGGGGAGCTGTTTTTT; CDR3: CASSSPRDATGELFF
J: TRBJ2-1; D: TRBD2; V: TRBV7-8; DNA: TGTGCCAGCAGTTTACTAGCGGGGGTTTACAATGAGCAGTTCTTC; CDR3: CASSLLAGVYNEQFF
J: TRBJ2-2; D: TRBD1; V: TRBV5-1; DNA: TGCGCCAGCAGGGACAGGGTCGACACCGGGGAGCTGTTTTTT; CDR3: CASRDRVDTGELFF
J: TRBJ2-7; D: TRBD1; V: TRBV18; DNA: TGTGCCAGCTCAACCGGGACAGGCGGTGTCGAGCAGTACTTC; CDR3: CASSTGTGGVEQYF
J: TRBJ2-1; D: TRBD2; V: TRBV18; DNA: TGTGCCAGCTCACCCCTAGCGGGGGGCTCCTACAATGAGCAGTTCTTC; CDR3: CASSPLAGGSYNEQFF
J: TRBJ2-3; D: -; V: TRBV7-2; DNA: TGTGCCAGCAGCTTACCGGGCACAGATACGCAGTATTTT; CDR3: CASSLPGTDTQYF
J: TRBJ2-1; D: TRBD1; V: TRBV11-1; DNA: TGTGCCAGCGACCGGGACAGCTCCTACAATGAGCAGTTCTTC; CDR3: CASDRDSSYNEQFF
J: TRBJ1-1; D: TRBD1; V: TRBV6-5; DNA: TGTGCCAGCAGTAGACAGGGGGGGAACACTGAAGCTTTCTTT; CDR3: CASSRQGGNTEAFF
J: TRBJ2-1; D: -; V: TRBV6-5; DNA: TGTGCCAGCAGATCGGCAGGGCGGCAAGACGATGAGCAGTTCTTC; CDR3: CASRSAGRQDDEQFF
J: TRBJ2-3; D: -; V: TRBV7-2; DNA: TGTGCCAGCAGCTTAGCGGGGCCCCCGGATACGCAGTATTTT; CDR3: CASSLAGPPDTQYF
J: TRBJ2-7; D: -; V: TRBV7-8; DNA: TGTGCCAGCAGCTTGGGGAGAAGTAGGGAGCAGTACTTC; CDR3: CASSLGRSREQYF
J: TRBJ1-4; D: TRBD1; V: TRBV4-2; DNA: TGTGCCAGCAGGCCCACAGGGGACCTCAATGAAAAACTGTTTTTT; CDR3: CASRPTGDLNEKLFF
J: TRBJ1-5; D: -; V: TRBV15; DNA: TGTGCCACCAGCAGAGATCGGAATCAGCCCCAGCATTTT; CDR3: CATSRDRNQPQHF
J: TRBJ1-4; D: -; V: TRBV6-1; DNA: TGTGCCAGCAGTGAGCCAGGGCGAGGCAATGAAAAACTGTTTTTT; CDR3: CASSEPGRGNEKLFF
J: TRBJ1-4; D: -; V: TRBV5-1; DNA: TGCGCCAGCAGCGTAGGGACCTTGAGCGGGGAAAAACTGTTTTTT; CDR3: CASSVGTLSGEKLFF
J: TRBJ2-5; D: -; V: TRBV5-6; DNA: TGTGCCAGCAGCTTAGGTAGCTTAACCGGGGCCCAGTACTTC; CDR3: CASSLGSLTGAQYF
J: TRBJ2-2; D: TRBD2; V: TRBV5-3; DNA: TGTGCCAGAAGCTTGGCCCCTAGCGGGTATACCGGGGAGCTGTTTTTT; CDR3: CARSLAPSGYTGELFF
J: TRBJ1-1; D: -; V: TRBV6-6; DNA: TGTGCCAGCAATCCGGGAAAGAACACTGAAGCTTTCTTT; CDR3: CASNPGKNTEAFF
J: TRBJ1-1; D: -; V: TRBV29-1; DNA: TGCAGCGCCTCTCTCGGTGGTCTCTCTCGATTT; CDR3: CSASLGGLSRF
J: TRBJ2-3; D: -; V: TRBV7-3; DNA: TGTGCCAGCAGCTTAAATGCCGGGAATACGCAGTATTTT; CDR3: CASSLNAGNTQYF
J: TRBJ1-1; D: -; V: TRBV29-1; DNA: TGCAGCGTGCTCGGGTTGATGGACACTGAAGCTTTCTTT; CDR3: CSVLGLMDTEAFF
J: TRBJ2-6; D: -; V: TRBV19; DNA: TGTGCCACCGGGTTTTCTGGGGCCAACGTCCTGACTTTC; CDR3: CATGFSGANVLTF
J: TRBJ2-3; D: -; V: TRBV10-3; DNA: TGTGCCATCAGTGAAGCGGACAGAGATACGCAGTATTTT; CDR3: CAISEADRDTQYF
J: TRBJ2-5; D: TRBD1; V: TRBV7-3; DNA: TGTGCCAGCAGCCGGGGACAGCAAGAGACCCAGTACTTC; CDR3: CASSRGQQETQYF
J: TRBJ1-1; D: -; V: TRBV28; DNA: TGTGCCAGCAGTACGGCTCCGCGGGTGAACACTGAAGCTTTCTTT; CDR3: CASSTAPRVNTEAFF
J: TRBJ2-3; D: -; V: TRBV21-1; DNA: TGTGCCAGCAGCAAGCGGACTAGCGGAACTTCTTTAAGAGATACGCAGTATTTT; CDR3: CASSKRTSGTSLRDTQYF
J: TRBJ2-3; D: -; V: TRBV5-1; DNA: TGCGCCAGCAGCTTGGAGGGGTCACTGAATACGCAGTATTTT; CDR3: CASSLEGSLNTQYF
J: TRBJ1-2; D: TRBD1; V: TRBV27; DNA: TGTGCCAGCAGGGGGACAGGGCGGGAGGAAAGGGGCTACACCTTC; CDR3: CASRGTGREERGYTF
J: TRBJ2-3; D: -; V: TRBV7-2; DNA: TGTGCCAGCAGCCCCGACAGAGATACGCAGTATTTT; CDR3: CASSPDRDTQYF
J: TRBJ1-2; D: TRBD1; V: TRBV4-3; DNA: TGCGCCAGCAGCCCGGGACAGGGGGCTTTTGACTATGGCTACACCTTC; CDR3: CASSPGQGAFDYGYTF
J: TRBJ2-5; D: -; V: TRBV7-6; DNA: TGTGCCAGCAGCCCCCCCCTTGAGACCCAGTACTTC; CDR3: CASSPPLETQYF
J: TRBJ1-5; D: -; V: TRBV19; DNA: TGTGCCAGTAGGTGGACTCCTAGGGGCAATCAGCCCCAGCATTTT; CDR3: CASRWTPRGNQPQHF
J: TRBJ1-1; D: -; V: TRBV5-5; DNA: TGTGCCAGCAGCTTGGTCCCAAGCGTAAACACTGAAGCTTTCTTT; CDR3: CASSLVPSVNTEAFF
J: TRBJ1-2; D: TRBD1; V: TRBV4-2; DNA: TGTGCCAGCAGCCAAGCCCGGGACAGGGGACCTTATGGCTACACCTTC; CDR3: CASSQARDRGPYGYTF
J: TRBJ2-2; D: -; V: TRBV27; DNA: TGTGCCAGCAGTTTTGGCAGGGAATTCCGCTTGGCCGGGGAGCTGTTTTTT; CDR3: CASSFGREFRLAGELFF
J: TRBJ1-2; D: -; V: TRBV19; DNA: TGTGCCAGTAACCGAGCGGATGGCTACACCTTC; CDR3: CASNRADGYTF
J: TRBJ1-5; D: -; V: TRBV28; DNA: TGTGCCAGCAGTTTATCAGGGGGCAATCAGCCCCAGCATTTT; CDR3: CASSLSGGNQPQHF
J: TRBJ2-7; D: TRBD2; V: TRBV7-9; DNA: TGTGCCAGCAGCTCGAACGTCGGCAGGGACTATGGAAACGAGCAGTACTTC; CDR3: CASSSNVGRDYGNEQYF
J: TRBJ2-7; D: TRBD1; V: TRBV4-1; DNA: TGCGCCAGCAGCCAAGGGACAGGGAGAAGAGGGGAGCAGTACTTC; CDR3: CASSQGTGRRGEQYF
J: TRBJ1-1; D: -; V: TRBV7-2; DNA: TGTGCCAGCAGCTTAGTACCAGTGAACACTGAAGCTTTCTTT; CDR3: CASSLVPVNTEAFF
J: TRBJ2-7; D: TRBD1; V: TRBV2; DNA: TGTGCCAGCAGTCCTCGAGGGACAGGGGGCAGCGAGCAGTACTTC; CDR3: CASSPRGTGGSEQYF
J: TRBJ2-7; D: TRBD1; V: TRBV5-4; DNA: TGTGCCAGCAGCTTGGACCGGACAGGGACGAGGGAGCAGTACTTC; CDR3: CASSLDRTGTREQYF
J: TRBJ1-5; D: -; V: TRBV7-8; DNA: TGTGCCAGCAGCCCTCAGACCAGGGCTCGCAATCAGCCCCAGCATTTT; CDR3: CASSPQTRARNQPQHF
J: TRBJ2-2; D: -; V: TRBV14; DNA: TGTGCCAGCAGCCGTCTAAAAGGCTTACCAGGGTCCGGGGAGCTGTTTTTT; CDR3: CASSRLKGLPGSGELFF